The source of this T cell receptor (beta chain) is a study of cytomegalovirus exposure and HLA in healthy donors. General study findings and limits: Later analysis demonstrated an association between a missense DCLRE1C variant and TCR beta V- and J-gene trimming. When presence/absence was analysed, sequencing depth was taken to be roughly uniform across donors.

Concerning this clone itself: Its antigen is still unknown.

V dropped 0 bases and J dropped 4 bases, with 10 bases sitting between them. Germline V gene sequence: CDR1 MGHRA, CDR2 YSYEKL. The CDR3 runs to 14 residues. 60 Vbeta and 13 Jbeta primers were used in PCR. TCRdb's table, derived via immunoSEQ multiplex PCR, lists solely in-frame clones and lacks some. The sample yields more than 95,000 clones, over 70% seen once. This chain links TRBV4-1 with TRBJ2-7, with D unresolved. This receptor was taken from a man aged 18 to 35 in good health and CMV-seropositive. The material sequenced was PBMCs. The DNA for the CDR3 is TGCGCCAGCAGCCAAGACCCGGGTGTTTACGAGCAGTACTTC. It is translated as CASSQDPGVYEQYF.